A selection of T cell receptor beta chains follows, all from one sample in a study of vaccination and CD4 T cells after COVID-19. No cognate antigen is known for these TCRs. TCRdb passed the PCR reads through MiXCR, listing each CDR3 protein once. The sample has about 26,000 distinct CDR3 sequences, roughly 50% seen once. The sequencing used CD4+ T cells from blood, cultured in vitro, collected before SARS-CoV-2 vaccination. These receptor sequences come from a human donor who received a COVID-19 vaccine. CDR3s include the opening cysteine and the closing phenylalanine or tryptophan. D genes are given only for firm matches. A clone size is listed for some rows: how often the clone was seen (once, few, many), or a class if it is expanded.

size | J | V | D | length | DNA | CDR3
few | TRBJ1-3 | TRBV19 | TRBD1 | 15 | TGTGCCAGTAGTAGACAGGGGCTGAGAGGAAACACCATATATTTT | CASSRQGLRGNTIYF
NA | TRBJ1-1 | TRBV2 | NA | 19 | TGTGCCAGCAGTGAACGGTCGGTGGAGGGCCCCACTCGGGTTACTGAAGCTTTCTTT | CASSERSVEGPTRVTEAFF
few | TRBJ1-1 | TRBV5-4 | TRBD1 | 16 | TGTGCCAGCAGCTTACCTTCCACAGGGGGGAGGACTGAAGCTTTCTTT | CASSLPSTGGRTEAFF
NA | TRBJ1-4 | TRBV20-1 | NA | 13 | TGCAGTGCTAGAGCAGGGAATCGGGAAAAACTGTTTTTT | CSARAGNREKLFF
NA | TRBJ2-1 | TRBV27 | NA | 15 | TGTGCCAGCAGTCCACAGAGGGTTTCCTACAATGAGCAGTTCTTC | CASSPQRVSYNEQFF
NA | TRBJ2-3 | TRBV20-1 | NA | 14 | TGCAGTGCTAGGACCCCCGGCGAGGTTGATACGCAGTATTTT | CSARTPGEVDTQYF
NA | TRBJ2-3 | TRBV5-1 | NA | 14 | TGCGCCAGTCGGGACGGAGCTTCCACAGATACGCAGTATTTT | CASRDGASTDTQYF
NA | TRBJ1-5 | TRBV6-1 | NA | 14 | TGTGCCAGCAGTCTGGGTTATAGCAATCAGCCCCAGCATTTT | CASSLGYSNQPQHF
NA | TRBJ2-2 | TRBV20-1 | NA | 15 | TGCAGTGCTAGAGATCTAGACAGGAGCACCGGGGAGCTGTTTTTT | CSARDLDRSTGELFF
NA | TRBJ1-2 | TRBV7-2 | NA | 15 | TGTGCCAGCAGCCCTGCGGGAGCTGTCAACTATGGCTACACCTTC | CASSPAGAVNYGYTF
few | TRBJ1-6 | TRBV6-5 | NA | 16 | TGTGCCAGCAGTTACTCGAGCGGGACCTCTAATTCACCCCTCCACTTT | CASSYSSGTSNSPLHF
NA | TRBJ2-7 | TRBV12-5 | TRBD1 | 17 | TGTGCTAGTGTCAGGGGCGGGACAGGGGTTCCCTCCTACGAGCAGTACTTC | CASVRGGTGVPSYEQYF
NA | TRBJ1-5 | TRBV30 | TRBD1 | 13 | TGTGCCTCCGGGACAGGGGGTAATCAGCCCCAGCATTTT | CASGTGGNQPQHF
NA | TRBJ1-2 | TRBV19 | NA | 14 | TGTGCCAGTAGTATTTCAGGGCCCAACTATGGCTACACCTTC | CASSISGPNYGYTF
NA | TRBJ1-1 | TRBV4-1 | NA | 14 | TGCGCCAGCAGCACACCCCTTAGGGACACTGAAGCTTTCTTT | CASSTPLRDTEAFF
NA | TRBJ1-1 | TRBV6-4 | TRBD1 | 14 | TGTGCCAGCAGTGTGGACAGGGGGAACACTGAAGCTTTCTTT | CASSVDRGNTEAFF
NA | TRBJ1-2 | TRBV19 | TRBD1 | 13 | TGTGCCAGTAGACTGGGACAGAACTATGGCTACACCTTC | CASRLGQNYGYTF
NA | TRBJ2-5 | TRBV11-3 | NA | 14 | TGTGCCAGCAGCTTAGGAGCAGGGGAAGAGACCCAGTACTTC | CASSLGAGEETQYF
few | TRBJ1-2 | TRBV2 | NA | 16 | TGTGCCAGCAGCCCAAGCACCTTGGGGGCCCCGAGGGGCTACACCTTC | CASSPSTLGAPRGYTF
NA | TRBJ2-3 | TRBV19 | TRBD2 | 17 | TGTGCCAGTAGTGCCAAACTGGGACTAGCGGGCACAGATACGCAGTATTTT | CASSAKLGLAGTDTQYF
NA | TRBJ2-1 | TRBV19 | NA | 12 | TGTGCCAGTAGTATTCTAATCGGACCGCAGTTCTTC | CASSILIGPQFF
NA | TRBJ2-3 | TRBV6-1 | NA | 13 | TGTGCCAGCAGTGAGCTAGCCGAAGGTACGCAGTATTTT | CASSELAEGTQYF
NA | TRBJ2-5 | TRBV9 | NA | 13 | TGTGCCAGCAGCGTAGGGGCAGTAGAGACCCAGTACTTC | CASSVGAVETQYF
NA | TRBJ1-5 | TRBV30 | NA | 15 | TGTGCCTGGAGTGCGAAGGGACAAGTCAATCAGCCCCAGCATTTT | CAWSAKGQVNQPQHF
NA | TRBJ2-7 | TRBV12-5 | NA | 14 | TGTGCTAGTGGTCCCCGGGACGGAGCCTACGAGCAGTACTTC | CASGPRDGAYEQYF
NA | TRBJ2-3 | TRBV2 | NA | 16 | TGTGCCAGCAGCCCCCGGGGAGGGGGGGCTTGGAATACGCAGTATTTT | CASSPRGGGAWNTQYF
few | TRBJ1-3 | TRBV15 | NA | 19 | TGTTGGATTCCCAGGACCGTCCTCTCTACAGGGTTGGGAGGAAACACCATATATTTT | CWIPRTVLSTGLGGNTIYF
NA | TRBJ2-2 | TRBV12-3/TRBV12-4 | TRBD2 | 16 | TGTGCCAGCAGTTCACTAGCGGGGGGGCAGCCCGGGGAGCTGTTTTTT | CASSSLAGGQPGELFF
few | TRBJ2-2 | TRBV7-2 | NA | 17 | TGTGCCAGCAGCTTAGCGGGTAGGGGGATGTACACCGGGGAGCTGTTTTTT | CASSLAGRGMYTGELFF
few | TRBJ1-2 | TRBV25-1 | NA | 16 | TGTGCCAGCAGTGAATCGCGGACACCGCCAAACTATGGCTACACCTTC | CASSESRTPPNYGYTF
NA | TRBJ1-5 | TRBV2 | NA | 17 | TGTGCCAGCAGTGAATATTTGACAGGTTCCTCGGGAATGCCCCAGCATTTT | CASSEYLTGSSGMPQHF
NA | TRBJ2-7 | TRBV30 | NA | 13 | TGTGCCTGGAGTGTTACTATCGCATCCGAGCAGTACTTC | CAWSVTIASEQYF
NA | TRBJ2-4 | TRBV30 | TRBD1 | 15 | TGTGCCTGGAGGCAGCAGGGGGCGGCCAAAAACATTCAGTACTTC | CAWRQQGAAKNIQYF
few | TRBJ1-2 | TRBV27 | TRBD1 | 16 | TGTGCCAGCAGACCTTCTCCGGGACAGGGTAACTATGGCTACACCTTC | CASRPSPGQGNYGYTF
NA | TRBJ1-2 | TRBV12-3/TRBV12-4 | NA | 11 | TGTGCCAGCAGTTTAGAAGGGGAGAACACCTTC | CASSLEGENTF
NA | TRBJ2-7 | TRBV15 | TRBD2 | 15 | TGTGCCACCAGCAGTCAGCGGGGGTGGTCCTACGAGCAGTACTTC | CATSSQRGWSYEQYF
NA | TRBJ1-5 | TRBV19 | TRBD1 | 15 | TGTGCCAGTAATTCCGGACAGGGTGAGAATCAGCCCCAGCATTTT | CASNSGQGENQPQHF
NA | TRBJ1-4 | TRBV21-1 | NA | 16 | TGTGCCAGCAGCAGCGGGCCGGCAGGGGGCCAGGAAAAACTGTTTTTT | CASSSGPAGGQEKLFF
once | TRBJ1-5 | TRBV10-3 | TRBD1 | 14 | TGTGCCATCAGTGGCGGGACAGGGGTGGAGCCCCAGCATTTT | CAISGGTGVEPQHF
NA | TRBJ1-2 | TRBV12-3/TRBV12-4 | TRBD1 | 22 | TGTGCCAGCAGTTGGGCTAGTGGCTATACGAATGGGGTGGGGACAGGGGTACGTGGCTACACCTTC | CASSWASGYTNGVGTGVRGYTF
NA | TRBJ1-6 | TRBV12-3/TRBV12-4 | NA | 11 | TGTGCCAGCAGTTTAGAGGTAACCCTCCACTTT | CASSLEVTLHF